This T cell receptor (beta chain) came from a study of cytomegalovirus exposure and HLA in healthy donors. Study-wide results and limits: The study reported that TCR beta sequences accurately predicted HLA-A and HLA-B alleles in most subjects. In a later analysis, several top co-occurrence clusters appeared linked to parvovirus B19, influenza, CMV and Epstein-Barr virus.

V lost 4 bases and J lost 8, with 14 bases in between. The V gene's germline CDR1 is SNHLY and CDR2 FYNNEI. The CDR3 is made up of 14 amino acids. 60 Vbeta and 13 Jbeta primers were used in PCR. Repertoires were generated with immunoSEQ multiplex PCR, while TCRdb's copy carries only in-frame clones and drops some. The sample carries approximately 150,000 clones, roughly four fifths recorded once. As regards this clone: The antigen remains undetermined.

The V and J genes are TRBV2 and TRBJ1-4; D is unclear. Sequencing was done on a sample of PBMCs. The TCR was taken from a man aged 45 to 65 in good health and CMV-seropositive. The CDR3 DNA reads TGTGCCAGCAGTGCGTACGGAGCAGAGGAAAAACTGTTTTTT. Its protein is CASSAYGAEEKLFF.